The rows below give T cell receptor beta chains drawn from one sample of a study of blood T cell repertoires in COVID-19. Using immunoSEQ multiplex PCR, the repertoire was profiled, and TCRdb retains in-frame clones only, with some absent. The table has 65,000 to 90,000 clones, about 82% seen once; the top ten hold approximately 8%. The specimen was peripheral blood. These receptors were taken from a man aged 45-65 years with active COVID-19. CDR3s leave out the opening cysteine and the closing phenylalanine or tryptophan.

TRBJ1-1 | TRBV30 | AWSVRGTEAF
TRBJ1-6 | TRBV5-1 | ASSQTGDTSPLH
TRBJ2-7 | TRBV30 | AWRPGGGSYEQY
TRBJ1-4 | TRBV4-3 | ASSQGTLTNEKLF
TRBJ2-2 | TRBV6-2/TRBV6-3 | ASSLYRTGELF
TRBJ2-6 | TRBV5-1 | ASSLVISGANVLT
TRBJ2-1 | TRBV25-1 | ASSGDSYNEQF
TRBJ2-3 | TRBV6-4 | ASSAGGTGQDTQY
TRBJ2-1 | TRBV3-1/TRBV3-2 | ASSRSLVGTGGDEQF
TRBJ2-5 | TRBV27 | ASNRGAKYQETQY
TRBJ2-7 | TRBV21-1 | ASSKGEDTYEQY
TRBJ2-1 | TRBV6-5 | ASSYSAGPAGDEQF
TRBJ1-2 | TRBV7-2 | ASSPFLQDGYT
TRBJ2-5 | TRBV28 | ASSLPSLETQY
TRBJ1-1 | TRBV29-1 | SVAGTGVTEAF
TRBJ2-3 | TRBV18 | ASSPRETQSTDTQY
TRBJ1-2 | TRBV28 | ASTSGEGYT
TRBJ2-4 | TRBV28 | ASSLAKNIQY
TRBJ2-3 | TRBV30 | AWGAGGATDTQY
TRBJ1-6 | TRBV30 | AWSPGGYNSPLH
TRBJ1-2 | TRBV9 | ASSVGTGNYGYT
TRBJ1-5 | TRBV29-1 | SVGREGNQPQH
TRBJ2-5 | TRBV7-3 | ASSRTGPGETQY
TRBJ2-1 | TRBV28 | ASNAGTGASNEQF
TRBJ1-2 | TRBV18 | ASSPSGQAYGFGGYT
TRBJ2-2 | TRBV6-5 | ASSFALPTSPGELF
TRBJ1-4 | TRBV7-2 | ASSRDRGNEKLF
TRBJ1-4 | TRBV7-2 | ASSLEARGGAATNEKLF
TRBJ2-3 | TRBV6-1 | ASSKLAGADTQY
TRBJ2-7 | TRBV10-2 | ASKATSGAYEQY
TRBJ2-1 | TRBV7-3 | ASSSPGGINNEQF
TRBJ2-7 | TRBV28 | ASSLNRGNEQY
TRBJ1-1 | TRBV6-6 | ASSYSVQGSWAF
TRBJ2-1 | TRBV9 | ASSVVGASGRPEQF
TRBJ2-3 | TRBV5-1 | ASSFGLADVTDTQY
TRBJ2-3 | TRBV6-5 | ASSYGDGTDTQY
TRBJ2-7 | TRBV18 | ASSRVGTGADEQY
TRBJ2-1 | TRBV29-1 | SVAGGSNSYNEQF
TRBJ1-1 | TRBV7-9 | ASSGLGRGSKAF
TRBJ2-3 | TRBV9 | ASSPTPGVTDTQY
TRBJ1-6 | TRBV28 | ASSLLPGQGNSPLH
TRBJ1-1 | TRBV28 | ASSLSFDRTEAF
TRBJ2-3 | TRBV28 | ASSLRTGGTDTQY
TRBJ1-1 | TRBV9 | ASSPTGTGYTEAF
TRBJ2-7 | TRBV5-8 | ASSLAVGGRAREQY
TRBJ1-5 | TRBV18 | ASSPSTGPDQPQH
TRBJ2-7 | TRBV18 | ASSRRLDGTEQY
TRBJ2-2 | TRBV5-1 | ASSQQGVDTGELF
TRBJ2-2 | TRBV28 | ASSFLASGRGDGELF
TRBJ1-1 | TRBV5-1 | ASSGGTGGRTEAF